The 28 T cell receptor beta chains presented below share a single source sample, sequenced in a study of monozygotic twins with inflammatory bowel disease. TCRdb reprocessed the 5' RACE reads; each CDR3 protein has one entry and no DNA is given. Its table lists about 420,000 distinct CDR3 sequences. Sequenced input: blood. These receptors came from a human donor with ulcerative colitis or Crohn's disease, or a healthy co-twin of an affected twin (not recorded which).

This chain uses TRBV6-5 with TRBJ1-1. This CDR3 region has 15 residues. Per the germline V gene, CDR1 is MNHEY and CDR2 is SVGAGI. This chain's CDR3 is CASSYSLGVNTEAFF.

J is TRBJ1-2 and V is TRBV7-2; TCRdb calls TRBD1, which cannot be checked without DNA. Per the germline V gene, CDR1 is SGHTA and CDR2 is FQGNSA. The CDR3 consists of 12 residues. The CDR3 is CASSFLTGASTF.

This chain uses TRBV20-1 with TRBJ2-5; there is no DNA to check the TCRdb D call of TRBD1. This CDR3 region has 14 residues. Germline V gene sequence: CDR1 DFQATT, CDR2 SNEGSKA (reference sequence). CDR3 sequence: CSARERTGVKTQYF.

The chain has TRBV5-1 and TRBJ2-1; lacking DNA, the TRBD2 call made by TCRdb goes unchecked. The CDR3 has 14 residues. CDR1 SGHRS and CDR2 YFSETQ come from the germline V gene. The chain's CDR3 is CASSSELGPNEQFF.

The chain combines TRBV5-1 with TRBJ2-1; the D call from TCRdb, TRBD1, cannot be confirmed without DNA. The germline V gene encodes CDR1 SGHRS and CDR2 YFSETQ. This CDR3 comprises 16 residues. CDR3 amino acids: CASSLELTGDYNEQFF.

The rearrangement links TRBV7-9 to TRBJ1-2. Per germline, CDR1 SEHNR and CDR2 FQNEAQ (reference sequence). CDR3 length: 13 amino acids. The CDR3 is CASSLANPYGYTF.

V and J are TRBV10-3 and TRBJ2-7. The V gene's germline CDR1 is ENHRY and CDR2 SYGVKD. This CDR3 contains 15 residues. The CDR3 spells CAISEAAGGTYEQYF.

V gene TRBV5-1 combines with J gene TRBJ2-1; TCRdb's D call of TRBD2 is untestable without DNA. The CDR3 consists of 17 residues. Germline V gene data show CDR1 as SGHRS and CDR2 as YFSETQ. CDR3: CASSSGVAGGPYNEQFF. The variable domain in full, with the rest retrieved from reference TRBV5-1 and TRBJ2-1, is KAGVTQTPRYLIKTRGQQVTLSCSPISGHRSVSWYQQTPGQGLQFLFEYFSETQRNKGNFPGRFSGRQFSNSRSEMNVSTLELGDSALYLCASSSGVAGGPYNEQFFGPGTRLTVL.

This sequence joins TRBV12-3 or TRBV12-4 and TRBJ1-5. There are 19 residues in the CDR3. The CDR3 region is CASSFSPGPPGFSNQPQHF.

The chain is built from TRBV20-1 and TRBJ2-3; TCRdb's D gene call, TRBD1, goes unchecked for lack of DNA. This CDR3 has 15 amino acids. Germline CDR1 DFQATT, CDR2 SNEGSKA (reference sequence). CDR3 region: CSALPGAVSTDTQYF.

This chain uses TRBV7-3 with TRBJ2-7; TCRdb picks TRBD1, but there is no DNA to check that call. The V gene's germline CDR1 is SGHTA and CDR2 FQGTGA. The CDR3 has 12 residues. CDR3 in amino acids: CASSLQGHEQYF.

The chain joins TRBV2 to TRBJ2-7; the TCRdb call, TRBD1, lacks DNA for checking. Germline assignment: CDR1 SNHLY and CDR2 FYNNEI. This CDR3 is built from 12 residues. The CDR3 here is CASSDRDRREYF.

The rearrangement links TRBV4-3 to TRBJ1-4. Germline assignment: CDR1 LGHNA and CDR2 YSLEER. This CDR3 contains 13 residues. CDR3 loop: CASSRHGNEKLFF.

The V and J genes are TRBV20-1 and TRBJ2-5; the D call from TCRdb, TRBD2, cannot be confirmed without DNA. CDR3 length: 16 amino acids. CDR1 and CDR2 from the germline V gene are DFQATT and SNEGSKA (reference sequence). CDR3 sequence: CSARDSWDSHQETQYF.

This chain links TRBV6-1 with TRBJ1-1. The germline V gene has CDR1 MNHNS and CDR2 SASEGT. This CDR3 region has 16 residues. This CDR3 is CASSPVMGSVNTEAFF.

The gene calls are TRBV7-2 and TRBJ2-7; the TRBD2 assignment by TCRdb is unverifiable without DNA. The CDR3 has 14 residues. The germline V gene has CDR1 SGHTA and CDR2 FQGNSA. The CDR3 reads CASSPLAGVQEQYF.

The chain is built from TRBV10-3 and TRBJ2-1; TCRdb indicates TRBD2, and absent DNA this call remains unverified. CDR3 length: 15 amino acids. Germline V gene lookup returns CDR1 ENHRY and CDR2 SYGVKD. CDR3 sequence reads: CATHTGTSGSNEQFF.

This chain uses TRBV6-5 with TRBJ2-7; TCRdb gives TRBD2 as the D gene, but with no DNA this cannot be confirmed. The CDR3 is 13 amino acids. Germline V lookup: CDR1 MNHEY, CDR2 SVGAGI. CDR3 loop: CASRTSGQYEQYF.

V and J are TRBV20-1 and TRBJ2-7; the D gene TCRdb calls, TRBD2, cannot be checked with no DNA. There are 14 residues in the CDR3. CDR1 and CDR2 (germline): DFQATT, SNEGSKA (reference sequence). CDR3 sequence: CSARDSASLPEQYF.

This chain links TRBV3-1 with TRBJ2-2; the TCRdb D gene call, TRBD2, has no DNA to confirm it. The germline CDR1 and CDR2 sequences are LGHDT and YNNKEL (reference sequence). This CDR3 comprises 16 residues. The CDR3 region is CASSLLQAGVTGELFF.

The chain is built from TRBV30 and TRBJ2-7; as DNA is missing, the TRBD1 call by TCRdb cannot be tested. The CDR3 spans 12 residues. Germline-derived CDR1 and CDR2 are GTSNPN and SVGIG (reference sequence). The CDR3 is CAYTGSSYEQYF.

V and J are TRBV5-1 and TRBJ2-1; checking the TCRdb D call of TRBD2 is not possible without DNA. Germline V CDR1 and CDR2: SGHRS, YFSETQ. The CDR3 runs 16 residues. CDR3 in amino acids: CASSLMTSGKYNEQFF.

The chain has TRBV20-1 and TRBJ2-1; without DNA, the TCRdb call of TRBD1 cannot be checked. CDR3 length equals 16 residues. CDR1 DFQATT and CDR2 SNEGSKA come from the germline V gene (reference sequence). The CDR3 loop is CSARGTGLSSYNERFF.

The CDR3 here is CASSRSEDPNTEAFF. The V and J genes are TRBV18 and TRBJ1-1. The CDR3 loop spans 15 amino acids. Germline V lookup: CDR1 KGHSH, CDR2 LQKENI.

V usage is TRBV7-6 and J usage is TRBJ2-5; the D call of TRBD2 rests on TCRdb alone, since no DNA is present to check it. CDR1 is SGHVS and CDR2 is FNYEAQ in the germline V gene. CDR3 length equals 13 residues. CDR3 amino acids: CASSPTGSAREYF.

The chain employs TRBV11-2 and TRBJ1-2; TCRdb calls TRBD1, which cannot be checked without DNA. The CDR3 extends over 13 amino acids. The V gene's germline CDR1 is SGHAT and CDR2 FQNNGV. The chain's CDR3 is CASSLVQRAGYTF.

The rearrangement joins TRBV5-1 to TRBJ1-3; checking the TCRdb D call of TRBD1 is not possible without DNA. The CDR3 spans 17 residues. The germline gives CDR1 SGHRS, CDR2 YFSETQ. CDR3 residues: CASSLGGQAFSGNTIYF.

CDR3 in amino acids: CASSSGGGLRQPQHF. The rearrangement links TRBV6-1 to TRBJ1-5. The CDR3 has 15 amino acids. Germline lookup yields CDR1 MNHNS and CDR2 SASEGT.